The clone carrying this T cell receptor beta chain has just one count. This sample was included in a study of control samples from healthy donors and cancer patients. Some clones are missing from TCRdb's copy, which holds only in-frame ones; the method was immunoSEQ multiplex PCR. Of 46,000 or so clones detected, approximately 93% appear once; the ten largest clones hold around 24%. Sequencing used PBMCs. This TCR derives from a woman between 45 and 60 years old with head and neck cancer.

CDR3 loop: CASSFSGLAAYEQYF. DNA of the CDR3: TGTGCCAGCAGCTTCTCGGGACTAGCGGCCTACGAGCAGTACTTC. The genes are TRBV7-2 and TRBJ2-7; TRBD2 matches at 11 bases. The CDR3 is made up of 15 amino acids. V was pared by 3 bases and J by 2 bases, with 3 bases of the junction left unmatched. Looked up from germline, CDR1 is SGHTA and CDR2 is FQGNSA.